This is a list of T cell receptor beta chains from one sample in a study. TCRdb analysed the 5' RACE reads with MiXCR anew, one entry per CDR3 protein. The table includes approximately 60,000 distinct CDR3 sequences, about 28% detected once. The sequencing sample was made of tumor-infiltrating memory CD4+ T cells sorted from the breast tumor. These receptors originate from a female donor with breast cancer. Both conserved end residues are part of each CDR3. Each record gives: J gene, V gene, clone size, D gene, CDR3 protein, CDR3 DNA. A D gene is named only where the DNA matches it firmly. For some rows the clone size is stated as once, few or many, or as a class when expanded; others skip it.

>TRBJ1-3|TRBV4-3|.|TRBD1
CASSQDWGQGRSGNTIYF
TGCGCCAGCAGCCAAGATTGGGGACAGGGGCGCTCTGGAAACACCATATATTTT
>TRBJ1-2|TRBV5-1|few|TRBD1
CASSPISRQGNYGYTF
TGCGCCAGCAGCCCCATAAGCCGACAGGGCAACTATGGCTACACCTTC
>TRBJ2-2|TRBV11-2|.|TRBD2
CASSPFSGGGELFF
TGTGCCAGCAGCCCTTTTAGCGGGGGCGGGGAGCTGTTTTTT
>TRBJ2-3|TRBV7-9|many|TRBD2
CASRGLGGTDTQYF
TGTGCCAGCAGGGGACTAGGGGGCACAGATACGCAGTATTTT
>TRBJ2-5|TRBV20-1|.|TRBD2
CSARDPAGGETQYF
TGCAGTGCTAGAGATCCAGCGGGAGGAGAGACCCAGTACTTC
>TRBJ2-1|TRBV5-1|few|TRBD2
CASSSGLVEDGEQFF
TGCGCCAGCAGCTCGGGACTAGTCGAGGATGGTGAGCAGTTCTTC
>TRBJ2-2|TRBV9|.|.
CASSVLGRDTGELFF
TGTGCCAGCAGCGTACTCGGGAGAGACACCGGGGAGCTGTTTTTT
>TRBJ2-5|TRBV9|.|.
CASSAGTSEETQYF
TGTGCCAGCAGCGCCGGGACGAGTGAAGAGACCCAGTACTTC
>TRBJ1-1|TRBV6-5|.|.
CASTPRRGESKAFF
TGTGCCAGCACCCCCCGTAGGGGGGAGTCGAAAGCTTTCTTT
>TRBJ2-3|TRBV15|.|TRBD1
CATSRERDRGTDTQYF
TGTGCCACCAGCAGAGAGAGGGACAGGGGCACAGATACGCAGTATTTT
>TRBJ1-3|TRBV4-3|few|.
CASSQDDSFSGNTIYF
TGCGCCAGCAGCCAAGATGACAGTTTCTCTGGAAACACCATATATTTT
>TRBJ2-6|TRBV7-3|once|.
CASSVNLGANVLTF
TGTGCCAGCAGTGTCAACTTAGGGGCCAACGTCCTGACTTTC
>TRBJ1-2|TRBV9|.|.
CASSVEGGPYGYTF
TGTGCCAGCAGCGTAGAGGGGGGGCCCTATGGCTACACCTTC
>TRBJ2-7|TRBV29-1|few|TRBD2
CSAGLAGTPSYEQYF
TGCAGCGCCGGCCTAGCGGGAACCCCCTCCTACGAGCAGTACTTC
>TRBJ2-7|TRBV5-6|few|.
CASSLGQVPPYEQYF
TGTGCCAGCAGCTTGGGGCAGGTCCCCCCCTACGAGCAGTACTTC
>TRBJ2-7|TRBV19|.|.
CASSIGRGRRNEQYF
TGTGCCAGTAGTATTGGGAGGGGGCGTCGGAACGAGCAGTACTTC
>TRBJ2-5|TRBV7-2|.|.
CASSLAMETQYF
TGTGCCAGCAGCTTAGCTATGGAGACCCAGTACTTC